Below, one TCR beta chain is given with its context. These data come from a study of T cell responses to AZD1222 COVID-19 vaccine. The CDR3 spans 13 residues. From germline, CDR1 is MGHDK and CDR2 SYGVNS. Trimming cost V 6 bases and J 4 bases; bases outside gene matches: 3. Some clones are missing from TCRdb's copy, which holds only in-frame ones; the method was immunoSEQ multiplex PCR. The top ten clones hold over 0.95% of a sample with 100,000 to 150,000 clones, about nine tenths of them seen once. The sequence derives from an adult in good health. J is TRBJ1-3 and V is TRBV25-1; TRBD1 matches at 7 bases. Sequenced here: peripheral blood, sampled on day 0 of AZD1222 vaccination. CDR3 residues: CASRPGQGNTIYF. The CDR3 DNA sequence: TGTGCCAGCAGACCGGGACAGGGAAACACCATATATTTT.